Shown below are 11 T cell receptor beta chains from a single sample sequenced in a study of regulatory T cells in long-lasting Graves disease. Noted time point: newly diagnosed GD, antithyroid drugs for less than 3 months. There was RNA extracted from PBMCs, and the TCR library was made from it. Researchers made TCR beta libraries by using iRepertoire HTBI primers and running Arm-PCR on CDR3 regions. Each CDR3 protein is one row after TCRdb ran MiXCR on the multiplex PCR reads. The sample consists of hundreds of thousands of distinct CDR3 sequences, about 12% of them appearing once. The data also belong to a second study, concerning T cells in Graves' hyperthyroidism and ophthalmopathy.

The sample consisted of peripheral blood mononuclear cells (PBMCs), taken at new diagnosis, from a patient treated with antithyroid drugs. Receptors were obtained from a woman aged 30 to 39 with Graves disease.

This clonotype was seen repeatedly, ten times or more. The genes are TRBV30 and TRBJ1-1; D is possibly TRBD1 (6 bases). CDR1 is GTSNPN, CDR2 SVGIG, per germline (reference sequence). Trimming shortened V by 8 bases and J by 5 bases, and 12 bases separated the two germline ends. The CDR3 contains 11 residues. Here the CDR3 DNA reads TGTGCCGGCGAGGGGGGGACTGAAGCTTTCTTT. This codes for CAGEGGTEAFF.

The rearrangement uses TRBV30 and TRBJ2-3, with D possibly TRBD2 on 5 matching bases. The CDR3 contains 12 residues. CDR1 is GTSNPN, CDR2 SVGIG, per germline (reference sequence). The V end lost 7 bases, the J end lost 2 bases, and 10 bases lay between the germline ends. The CDR3 loop reads CAFSAYTDTQYF. The DNA for the CDR3 is TGTGCCTTTAGCGCCTACACAGATACGCAGTATTTT.

This clonotype was observed at least ten times. The rearrangement joins TRBV10-3 to TRBJ2-3; weak D call: TRBD2 (6 bases). This CDR3 is built from 15 residues. Germline V gives CDR1 ENHRY, CDR2 SYGVKD. The V end lost 4 bases, the J end lost 0 bases, and 11 bases lay between the germline ends. The CDR3 here is CAISVNSGSTDTQYF. DNA of the CDR3: TGTGCCATCAGTGTTAATAGCGGTAGCACAGATACGCAGTATTTT.

This clonotype was seen repeatedly, ten times or more. The chain employs TRBV24-1 and TRBJ2-3; possible D gene TRBD2, 5 bases. The germline V and J ends were trimmed by 2 bases and 1 base, with 12 bases remaining between them. CDR1 KGHDR and CDR2 SFDVKD come from the germline V gene. The CDR3 totals 16 residues. The DNA of the CDR3 is TGTGCCACCAGTGATTCGCTTCGGCGGGGCACAGATACGCAGTATTTT. It is translated as CATSDSLRRGTDTQYF.

This clonotype was seen many times. This rearrangement joins TRBV27 to TRBJ1-6; possible D gene TRBD1, 6 bases. CDR1 is MNHEY, CDR2 SMNVEV, per germline (reference sequence). With 5 bases removed from V and 10 bases from J, the gap between germline ends came to 12 bases. The CDR3 extends over 13 amino acids. The CDR3, as DNA: TGTGCCAGCAGTCCTTACAGGGAATCACCCCTCCACTTT. Amino acids: CASSPYRESPLHF.

The rearrangement joins TRBV6-2 or TRBV6-3 to TRBJ2-7; 8 nucleotides align to TRBD1. Losses at the gene ends were 6 bases for V and 2 bases for J; bases not matched to a gene: 9. The germline gives CDR1 MNHEY, CDR2 SVGEGT. The CDR3 contains 15 residues. This CDR3 is CASRRDRGTPYEQYF. In nucleotides, the CDR3 is TGTGCCAGCAGGCGCGACAGGGGAACCCCCTACGAGCAGTACTTC.

This clonotype was counted ten times or more. The V call is TRBV19, the J call TRBJ2-1; 13 nucleotides agree with TRBD2. The germline CDR1 and CDR2 sequences are LNHDA and SQIVND (reference sequence). V was pared by 3 bases and J by 9 bases, with 2 bases of the junction left unmatched. The CDR3 has 14 amino acids. This CDR3 reads CASSIGTSGIEQFF. The CDR3 DNA sequence: TGTGCCAGTAGTATCGGGACTAGCGGGATTGAGCAGTTCTTC.

Turning to this clonotype: At one end the junction does not follow the germline gene, possibly because of a read error. V usage is TRBV7-2 and J usage is TRBJ2-3; D is unclear. CDR1 and CDR2 from the germline V gene are SGHTA and FQGNSA. The CDR3 length is 11 residues. CDR3 bases: TGTGTCAGCAGCCTAAGAGATACGCAGTATTTT. It specifies CVSSLRDTQYF.

This rearrangement joins TRBV30 to TRBJ1-6, with 7 bases fitting TRBD1. The ends lost 3 bases at V and 10 bases at J; junction bases unmatched: 9. The CDR3 covers 14 residues. Germline V gene data show CDR1 as GTSNPN and CDR2 as SVGIG (reference sequence). CDR3 loop: CAWRAGGQGSPLHF. In DNA form, the CDR3 reads TGTGCCTGGAGAGCAGGGGGACAAGGGTCACCCCTCCACTTT. Variable domain in full (rest from reference TRBV30 and TRBJ1-6): SQTIHQWPATLVQPVGSPLSLECTVEGTSNPNLYWYRQAAGRGLQLLFYSVGIGQISSEVPQNLSASRPQDRQFILSSKKLLLSDSGFYLCAWRAGGQGSPLHFGNGTRLTVT.

On this clonotype itself: It differs at one base from a far larger clone, so likely a read error. The rearrangement joins TRBV13 to TRBJ1-1; D remains ambiguous. Germline V gene data show CDR1 as PRHDT and CDR2 as FYEKMQ (reference sequence). V was trimmed by 6 bases and J by 3 bases, leaving 14 bases between them. This CDR3 is built from 14 residues. In DNA form, the CDR3 reads TGTGCCAGCAGGGAATCGGTCTCTTACACTGAAGCTTTCTTT. Translating gives CASRESVSYTEAFF.

There are many counts of this clonotype. The V call is TRBV20-1, the J call TRBJ2-1; D is perhaps TRBD2 (6 bases). Germline CDR1 reads DFQATT; CDR2 reads SNEGSKA (reference sequence). This CDR3 is 16 amino acids long. V was cut by 1 base and J by 7 bases, with 20 bases left in between. CDR3 nucleotide sequence: TGCAGTGCTAGAGTTCACGGGAGCGGGTCGTCAAATGAGCAGTTCTTC. This gives the protein CSARVHGSGSSNEQFF.